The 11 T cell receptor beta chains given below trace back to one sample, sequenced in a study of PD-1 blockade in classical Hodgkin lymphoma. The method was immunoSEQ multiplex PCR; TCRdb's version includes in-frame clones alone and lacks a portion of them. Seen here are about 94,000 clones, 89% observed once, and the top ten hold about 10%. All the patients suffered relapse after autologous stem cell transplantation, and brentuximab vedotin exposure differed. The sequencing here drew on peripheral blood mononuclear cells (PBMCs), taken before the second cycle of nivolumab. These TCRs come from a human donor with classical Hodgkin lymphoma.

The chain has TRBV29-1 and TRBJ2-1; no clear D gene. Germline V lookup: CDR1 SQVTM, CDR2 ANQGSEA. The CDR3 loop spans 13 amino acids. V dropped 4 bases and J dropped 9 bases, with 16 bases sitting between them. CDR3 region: CSVALPNRSEQFF. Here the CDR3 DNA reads TGCAGCGTTGCCCTCCCGAATCGGAGTGAGCAGTTCTTC.

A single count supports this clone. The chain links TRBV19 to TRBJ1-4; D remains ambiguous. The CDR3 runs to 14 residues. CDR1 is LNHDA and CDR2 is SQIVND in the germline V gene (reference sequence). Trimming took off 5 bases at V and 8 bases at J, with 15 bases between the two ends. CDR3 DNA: TGTGCCAGTAGTGTGGCCTTCGAGCGGGAAAAACTGTTTTTT. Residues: CASSVAFEREKLFF. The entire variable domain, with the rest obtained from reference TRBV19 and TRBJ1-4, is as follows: DGGITQSPKYLFRKEGQNVTLSCEQNLNHDAMYWYRQDPGQGLRLIYYSQIVNDFQKGDIAEGYSVSREKKESFPLTVTSAQKNPTAFYLCASSVAFEREKLFFGSGTQLSVL.

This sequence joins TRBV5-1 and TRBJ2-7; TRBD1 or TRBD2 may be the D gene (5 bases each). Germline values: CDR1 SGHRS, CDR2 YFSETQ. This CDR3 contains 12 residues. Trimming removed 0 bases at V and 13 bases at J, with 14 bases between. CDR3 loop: CASSLEGLGEYF. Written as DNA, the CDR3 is TGCGCCAGCAGCTTGGAAGGTTTGGGGGAATACTTC. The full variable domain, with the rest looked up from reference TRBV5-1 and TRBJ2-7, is KAGVTQTPRYLIKTRGQQVTLSCSPISGHRSVSWYQQTPGQGLQFLFEYFSETQRNKGNFPGRFSGRQFSNSRSEMNVSTLELGDSALYLCASSLEGLGEYFGPGTRLTVT.

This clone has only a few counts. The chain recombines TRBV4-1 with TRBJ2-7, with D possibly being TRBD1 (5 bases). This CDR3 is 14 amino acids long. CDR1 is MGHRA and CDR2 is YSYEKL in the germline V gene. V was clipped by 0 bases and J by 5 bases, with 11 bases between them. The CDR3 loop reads CASSQDRAVDEQYF. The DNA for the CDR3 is TGCGCCAGCAGCCAAGACAGGGCCGTGGACGAGCAGTACTTC.

DNA of the CDR3: TGTGCCAGCAGTGAGCCCAGGAACTACGAGCAGTACTTC. Translation gives CASSEPRNYEQYF. The chain combines TRBV2 with TRBJ2-7; D gene unclear. Germline CDR1 is SNHLY and CDR2 is FYNNEI. The V and J ends lost 3 bases and 3 bases respectively, with 9 bases between them. This CDR3 has 13 residues.

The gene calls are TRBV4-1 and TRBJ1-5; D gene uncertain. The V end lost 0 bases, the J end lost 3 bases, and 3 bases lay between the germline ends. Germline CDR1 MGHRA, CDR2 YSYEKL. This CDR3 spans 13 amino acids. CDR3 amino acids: CASSQENNQPQHF. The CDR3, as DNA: TGCGCCAGCAGCCAAGAGAACAATCAGCCCCAGCATTTT.

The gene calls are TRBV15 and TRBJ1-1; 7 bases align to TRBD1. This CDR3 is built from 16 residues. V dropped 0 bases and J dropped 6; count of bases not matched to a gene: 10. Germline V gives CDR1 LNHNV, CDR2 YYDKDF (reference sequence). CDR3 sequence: CATSRDQGVSRSEAFF. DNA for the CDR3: TGTGCCACCAGCAGAGATCAGGGGGTGAGTCGGTCTGAAGCTTTCTTT.

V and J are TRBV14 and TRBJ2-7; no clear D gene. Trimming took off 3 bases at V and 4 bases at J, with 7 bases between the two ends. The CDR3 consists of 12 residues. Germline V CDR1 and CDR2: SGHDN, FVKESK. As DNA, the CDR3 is TGTGCCAGCAGCCAGGACCCGTACGAGCAGTACTTC. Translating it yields CASSQDPYEQYF.

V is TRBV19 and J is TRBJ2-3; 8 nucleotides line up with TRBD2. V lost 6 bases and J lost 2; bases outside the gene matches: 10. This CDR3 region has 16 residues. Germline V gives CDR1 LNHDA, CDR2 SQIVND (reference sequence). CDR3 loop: CASRDGLASHTDTQYF. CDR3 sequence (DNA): TGTGCCAGTAGAGATGGACTAGCTTCACACACAGATACGCAGTATTTT.

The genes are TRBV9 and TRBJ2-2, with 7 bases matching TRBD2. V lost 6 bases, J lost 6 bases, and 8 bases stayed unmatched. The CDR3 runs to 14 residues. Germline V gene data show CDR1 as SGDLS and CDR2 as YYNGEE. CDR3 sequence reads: CASTRDYKSGELFF. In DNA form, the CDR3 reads TGTGCCAGCACCCGGGACTACAAGTCCGGGGAGCTGTTTTTT.

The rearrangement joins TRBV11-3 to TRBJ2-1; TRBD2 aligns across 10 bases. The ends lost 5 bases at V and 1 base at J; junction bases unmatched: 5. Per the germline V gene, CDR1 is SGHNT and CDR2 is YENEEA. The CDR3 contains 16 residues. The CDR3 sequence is CASSDGLADSYNEQFF. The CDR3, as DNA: TGTGCCAGCAGCGACGGACTAGCGGATTCCTACAATGAGCAGTTCTTC.